This T cell receptor beta chain comes out of a study of blood T cell repertoires in COVID-19. Here immunoSEQ multiplex PCR was the method, and the copy in TCRdb shows in-frame clones only, minus some. Found here are roughly 190,000 clones, 70% to 85% of them singletons; the top ten hold around 12%. This CDR3 has 12 residues. Trimming left V 4 bases short and J 5 bases short, with 6 bases between. Germline CDR1 SGDLS, CDR2 YYNGEE. Sequenced input: peripheral blood. The receptor was derived from a woman aged 50 to 65 with acute or convalescent COVID-19. V gene TRBV9 combines with J gene TRBJ2-2; D is possibly TRBD2 (5 bases). CDR3 DNA: TGTGCCAGCAGCCGCGGGACCGGGGAGCTGTTTTTT. Its translation: CASSRGTGELFF.